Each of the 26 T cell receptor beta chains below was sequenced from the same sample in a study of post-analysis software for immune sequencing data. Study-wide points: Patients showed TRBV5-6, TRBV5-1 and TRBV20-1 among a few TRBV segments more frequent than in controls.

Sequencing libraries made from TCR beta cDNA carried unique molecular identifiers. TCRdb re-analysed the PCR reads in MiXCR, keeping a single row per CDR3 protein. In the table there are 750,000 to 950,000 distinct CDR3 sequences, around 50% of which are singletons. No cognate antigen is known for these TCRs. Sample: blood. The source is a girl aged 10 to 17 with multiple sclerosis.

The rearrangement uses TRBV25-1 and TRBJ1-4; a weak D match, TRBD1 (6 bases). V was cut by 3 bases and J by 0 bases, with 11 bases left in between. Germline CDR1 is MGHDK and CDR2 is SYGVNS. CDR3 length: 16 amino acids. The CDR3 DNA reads TGTGCCAGCAGTGACTCGGACAGAACAACTAATGAAAAACTGTTTTTT. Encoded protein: CASSDSDRTTNEKLFF.

The CDR3 DNA reads as TGTGCCAGCAGCTTGTGGGACAGGACTCCCTACAATGAGCAGTTCTTC. It encodes CASSLWDRTPYNEQFF. This chain uses TRBV7-3 with TRBJ2-1, with 8 bases matching TRBD1. The CDR3 extends over 16 amino acids. The ends lost 3 bases at V and 2 bases at J; junction bases unmatched: 6. CDR1 is SGHTA, CDR2 FQGTGA, per germline.

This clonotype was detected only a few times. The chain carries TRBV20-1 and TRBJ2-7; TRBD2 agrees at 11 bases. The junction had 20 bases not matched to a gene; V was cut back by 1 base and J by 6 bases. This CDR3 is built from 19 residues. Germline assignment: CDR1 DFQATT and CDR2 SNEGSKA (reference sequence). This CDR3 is CSARGEAIAGGHGVGEQYF. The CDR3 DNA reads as TGCAGTGCTAGAGGGGAAGCGATAGCGGGGGGGCATGGGGTCGGCGAGCAGTACTTC.

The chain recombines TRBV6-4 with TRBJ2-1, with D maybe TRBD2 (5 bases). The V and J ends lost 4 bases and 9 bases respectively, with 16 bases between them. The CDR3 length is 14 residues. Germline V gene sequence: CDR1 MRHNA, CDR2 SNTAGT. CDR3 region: CASSVESGSIEQFF. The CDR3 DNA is TGTGCCAGCAGTGTTGAAAGCGGATCAATTGAGCAGTTCTTC.

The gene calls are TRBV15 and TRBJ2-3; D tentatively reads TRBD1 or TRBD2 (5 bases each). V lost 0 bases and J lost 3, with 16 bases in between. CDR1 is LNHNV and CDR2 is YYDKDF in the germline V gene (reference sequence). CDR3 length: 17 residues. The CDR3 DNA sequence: TGTGCCACCAGCAGAGATGCTCGGGACGTTGGAACAGATACGCAGTATTTT. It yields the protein CATSRDARDVGTDTQYF. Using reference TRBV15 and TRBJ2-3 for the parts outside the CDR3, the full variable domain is DAMVIQNPRYQVTQFGKPVTLSCSQTLNHNVMYWYQQKSSQAPKLLFHYYDKDFNNEADTPDNFQSRRPNTSFCFLDIRSPGLGDTAMYLCATSRDARDVGTDTQYFGPGTRLTVL.

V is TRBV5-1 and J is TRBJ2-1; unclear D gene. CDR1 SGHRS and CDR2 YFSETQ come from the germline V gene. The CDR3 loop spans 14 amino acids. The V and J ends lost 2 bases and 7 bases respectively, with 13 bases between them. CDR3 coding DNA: TGCGCCAGCAGCTTATCAGAATTTCGGAATGAGCAGTTCTTC. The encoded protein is CASSLSEFRNEQFF.

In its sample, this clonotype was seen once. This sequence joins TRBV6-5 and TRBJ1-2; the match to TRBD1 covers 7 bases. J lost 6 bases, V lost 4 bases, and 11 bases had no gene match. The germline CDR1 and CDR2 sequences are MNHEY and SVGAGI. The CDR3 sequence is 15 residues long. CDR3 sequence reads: CASSSDRVRSDGYTF. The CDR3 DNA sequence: TGTGCCAGCAGTTCTGACAGGGTGAGGAGTGATGGCTACACCTTC.

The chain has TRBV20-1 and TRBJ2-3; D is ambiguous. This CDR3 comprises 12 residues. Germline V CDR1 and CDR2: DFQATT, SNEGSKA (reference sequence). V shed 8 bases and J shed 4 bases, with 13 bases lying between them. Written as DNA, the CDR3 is TGCAGTTATATAGTGGATGCAGATACGCAGTATTTT. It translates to CSYIVDADTQYF.

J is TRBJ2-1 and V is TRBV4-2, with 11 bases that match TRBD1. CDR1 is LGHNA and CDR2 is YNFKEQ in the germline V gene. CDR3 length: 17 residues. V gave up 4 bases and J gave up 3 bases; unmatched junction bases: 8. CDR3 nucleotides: TGTGCCAGCAGCCTCGGGACAGGGGGGCCTGTCTACAATGAGCAGTTCTTC. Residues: CASSLGTGGPVYNEQFF.

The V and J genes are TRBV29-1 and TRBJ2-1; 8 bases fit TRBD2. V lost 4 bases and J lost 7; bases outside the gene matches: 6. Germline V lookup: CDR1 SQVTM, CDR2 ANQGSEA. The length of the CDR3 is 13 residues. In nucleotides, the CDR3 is TGCAGCGTTGTCCCGGGGGGGCAGAATGAGCAGTTCTTC. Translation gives CSVVPGGQNEQFF.

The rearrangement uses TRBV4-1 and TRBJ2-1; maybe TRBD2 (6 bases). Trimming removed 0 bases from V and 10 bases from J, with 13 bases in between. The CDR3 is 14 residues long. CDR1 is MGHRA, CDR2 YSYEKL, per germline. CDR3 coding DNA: TGCGCCAGCAGCCAAGAACCGGGACTCCGGGAGCAGTTCTTC. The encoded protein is CASSQEPGLREQFF.

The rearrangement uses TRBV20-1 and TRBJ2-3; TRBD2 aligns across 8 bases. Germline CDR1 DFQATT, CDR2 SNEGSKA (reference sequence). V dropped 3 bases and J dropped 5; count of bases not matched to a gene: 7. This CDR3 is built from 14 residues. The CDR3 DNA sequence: TGCAGTGCTAGCAGCGGGAGTGGGAGAGATACGCAGTATTTT. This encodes CSASSGSGRDTQYF.

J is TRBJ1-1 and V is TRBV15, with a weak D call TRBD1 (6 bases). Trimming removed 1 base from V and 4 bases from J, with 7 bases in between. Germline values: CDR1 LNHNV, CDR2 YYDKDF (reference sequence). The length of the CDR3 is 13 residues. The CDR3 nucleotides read TGTGCCACCAGCAGAGGAGGGGGCACTGAAGCTTTCTTT. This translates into CATSRGGGTEAFF.

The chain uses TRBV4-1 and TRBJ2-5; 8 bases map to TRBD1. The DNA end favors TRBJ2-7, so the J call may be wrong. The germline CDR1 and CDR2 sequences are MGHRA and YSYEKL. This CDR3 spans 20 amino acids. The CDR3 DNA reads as TGCGCCAGCAGCCTAACGACGCGGACAGGGCCCTCCCGGTGGGCCCACGAGCAGTACTTC. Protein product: CASSLTTRTGPSRWAHEQYF.

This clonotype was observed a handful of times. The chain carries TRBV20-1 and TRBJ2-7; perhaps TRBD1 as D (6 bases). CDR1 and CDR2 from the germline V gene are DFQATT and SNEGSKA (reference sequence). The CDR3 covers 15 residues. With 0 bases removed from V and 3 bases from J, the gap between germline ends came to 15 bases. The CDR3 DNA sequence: TGCAGTGCTAGAGACCAGGGAGAGGGGGACTACGAGCAGTACTTC. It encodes CSARDQGEGDYEQYF.

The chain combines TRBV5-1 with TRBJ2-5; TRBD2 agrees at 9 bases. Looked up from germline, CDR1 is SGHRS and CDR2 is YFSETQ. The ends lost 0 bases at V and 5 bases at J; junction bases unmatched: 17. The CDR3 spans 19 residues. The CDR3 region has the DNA TGCGCCAGCAGCTTGGTGAGCCTAGCGGGACACGGCGGTTGGGAGACCCAGTACTTC. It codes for CASSLVSLAGHGGWETQYF.

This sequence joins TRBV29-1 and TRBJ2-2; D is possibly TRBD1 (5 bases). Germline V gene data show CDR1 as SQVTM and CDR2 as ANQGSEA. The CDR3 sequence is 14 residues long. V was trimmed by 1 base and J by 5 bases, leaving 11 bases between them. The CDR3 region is CSVEVQGGTGELFF. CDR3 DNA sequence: TGCAGCGTTGAAGTCCAGGGCGGAACCGGGGAGCTGTTTTTT.

The DNA of the CDR3 is TGTGCCACCAGCAGAGCCAAGAAGTACCCGGGGGAGCAGTACTTC. Amino acids: CATSRAKKYPGEQYF. The genes are TRBV15 and TRBJ2-7, with D tentatively TRBD2 (5 bases). The CDR3 is 15 amino acids. V was clipped by 1 base and J by 7 bases, with 17 bases between them. Germline values: CDR1 LNHNV, CDR2 YYDKDF (reference sequence).

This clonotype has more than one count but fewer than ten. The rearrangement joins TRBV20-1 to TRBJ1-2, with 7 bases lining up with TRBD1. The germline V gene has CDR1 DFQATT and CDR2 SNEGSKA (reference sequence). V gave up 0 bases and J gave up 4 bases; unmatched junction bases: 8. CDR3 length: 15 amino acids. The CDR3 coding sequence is TGCAGTGCTAGAGATCCCCAGGGGGTTTTCTATGGCTACACCTTC. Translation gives CSARDPQGVFYGYTF.

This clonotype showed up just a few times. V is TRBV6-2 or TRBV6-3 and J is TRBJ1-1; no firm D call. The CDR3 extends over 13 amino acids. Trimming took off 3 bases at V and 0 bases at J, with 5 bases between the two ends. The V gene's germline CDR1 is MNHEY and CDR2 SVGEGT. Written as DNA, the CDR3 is TGTGCCAGCAGTTATCGAGTGAACACTGAAGCTTTCTTT. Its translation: CASSYRVNTEAFF.

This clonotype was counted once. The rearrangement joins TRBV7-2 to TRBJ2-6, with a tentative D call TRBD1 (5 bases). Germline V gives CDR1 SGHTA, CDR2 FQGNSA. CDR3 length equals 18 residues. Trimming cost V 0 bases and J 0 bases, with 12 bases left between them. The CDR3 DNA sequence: TGTGCCAGCAGCTTAGCAGTTCAGGGCATCTCTGGGGCCAACGTCCTGACTTTC. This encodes CASSLAVQGISGANVLTF.

CDR3 amino acids: CASSKVRDRSSYEQYF. CDR3 DNA: TGTGCCAGCAGCAAAGTTCGGGACAGGAGCTCCTACGAGCAGTACTTC. The chain combines TRBV21-1 with TRBJ2-7; the table's D call TRBD1 went unverified against the DNA. TRBV21-1 is annotated as a pseudogene. There are 16 residues in the CDR3.

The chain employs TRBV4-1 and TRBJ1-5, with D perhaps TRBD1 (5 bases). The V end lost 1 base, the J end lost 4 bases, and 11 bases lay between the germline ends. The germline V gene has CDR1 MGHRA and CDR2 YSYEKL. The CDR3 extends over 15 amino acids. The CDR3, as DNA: TGCGCCAGCAGCCAAGTATCTGGGGGAAATCAGCCCCAGCATTTT. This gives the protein CASSQVSGGNQPQHF.

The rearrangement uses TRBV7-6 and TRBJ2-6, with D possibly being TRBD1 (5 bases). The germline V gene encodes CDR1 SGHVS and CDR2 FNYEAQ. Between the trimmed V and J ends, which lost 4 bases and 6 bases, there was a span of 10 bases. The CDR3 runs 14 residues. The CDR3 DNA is TGTGCCAGCAGCTATGGGGCGGAGGCCAACGTCCTGACTTTC. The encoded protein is CASSYGAEANVLTF. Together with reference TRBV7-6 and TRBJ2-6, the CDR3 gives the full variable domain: GAGVSQSPRYKVTKRGQDVALRCDPISGHVSLYWYRQALGQGPEFLTYFNYEAQQDKSGLPNDRFSAERPEGSISTLTIQRTEQRDSAMYRCASSYGAEANVLTFGAGSRLTVL.

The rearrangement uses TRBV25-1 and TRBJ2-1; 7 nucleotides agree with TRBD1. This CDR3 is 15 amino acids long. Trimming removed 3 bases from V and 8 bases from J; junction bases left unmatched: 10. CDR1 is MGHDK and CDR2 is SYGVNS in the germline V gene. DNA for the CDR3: TGTGCCAGCAGTGACCTCTCACGGGACAGAGATGAGCAGTTCTTC. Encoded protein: CASSDLSRDRDEQFF.

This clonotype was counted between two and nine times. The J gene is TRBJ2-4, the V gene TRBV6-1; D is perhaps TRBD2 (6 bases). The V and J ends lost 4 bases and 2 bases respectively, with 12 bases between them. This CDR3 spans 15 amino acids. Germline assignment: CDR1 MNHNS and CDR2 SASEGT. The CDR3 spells CASSARGTSKNIQYF. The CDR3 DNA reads TGTGCCAGCAGTGCACGAGGGACTTCCAAAAACATTCAGTACTTC.